The clone carrying this T cell receptor (beta chain) was picked up one time. Its antigen is undetermined. This sample was included in a study of blood T cells in healthy people across ages. Study-wide results and limits: The percentage of naive T cells correlated strongly with TCR beta diversity. Naive and antigen-experienced cells were not separated, limiting conclusive comparison.

There are 15 residues in the CDR3. The V end lost 4 bases, the J end lost 5 bases, and 14 bases lay between the germline ends. CDR1 and CDR2 from the germline V gene are SGHVS and FNYEAQ. It was with a sample-barcoded 5' primer and a J-beta primer mix that a second PCR of roughly 7 to 12 cycles was run. TCRdb processed the 5' RACE reads anew with MiXCR; each CDR3 protein has one entry. The table lists fewer than 2,000,000 distinct CDR3 sequences, about 31% of them singletons. Caucasian individuals from Russia who were healthy and aged roughly 6 to 95 acted as donors. Staff drew around 10 milliliters of peripheral blood from each donor.

The sequenced sample consisted of blood. The clonotype was recovered from a woman aged 25-40 years in good health. The V call is TRBV7-6, the J call TRBJ1-4; maybe TRBD1 (5 bases). Here the CDR3 reads CASSSPQVTNEKLFF. CDR3 bases: TGTGCCAGCAGCTCGCCACAGGTGACGAATGAAAAACTGTTTTTT.